This T cell receptor (beta chain) was documented in a study of blood T cell repertoires in COVID-19. Overall study context: Samples came from the United States, Italy and Spain, spanning acute and convalescent COVID-19. Sources were T cells, B-cell-depleted T cells, or PBMCs; the material itself was cDNA or gDNA.

Methods used by the authors: It was from reference gene primer amplification that nucleated cell counts were estimated. Assay: immunoSEQ multiplex PCR; the TCRdb copy retains only in-frame clones and omits some. V, J and clone size are taken as reported in that table, and D and trimming were inferred from the DNA itself. There are around 270,000 clones in the sample; 84% occur only once, and 4.2% lies in the top ten. The ends were cut back, 5 bases at V and 9 bases at J, with 11 bases in the middle. The CDR3 is 12 residues long. Germline assignment: CDR1 MDHEN and CDR2 SYDVKM. The chain joins TRBV28 to TRBJ2-1; D is possibly TRBD2 (6 bases). The sequencing input was peripheral blood. This sequence was found in a man in his fifties or sixties with acute or convalescent COVID-19. The CDR3 sequence is CASSLAGGEQFF. CDR3 DNA sequence: TGTGCCAGCAGTCTAGCCGGGGGTGAGCAGTTCTTC.